The rows below give T cell receptor beta chains drawn from one sample of a study of PD-L1 blockade in urothelial cancer. Sequencing used immunoSEQ multiplex PCR; TCRdb keeps in-frame clones, though not all of them. The table has around 51,000 clones, around 88% seen once. The source was PBMCs, collected around atezolizumab (anti-PD-L1) treatment. Receptors originate from a man in his 60s with urothelial cancer. The CDR3 runs from the conserved cysteine through the conserved F or W. D genes are given only for firm matches. Expanded clones get a size class; other rows say once, few or many, or leave the size out.

abundance | j_gene | d_gene | v_gene | CDR3nt | CDR3aa
few | TRBJ1-6 | . | TRBV30 | TGTGCCCAACAGGCGGGGAATTCACCCCTCCACTTT | CAQQAGNSPLHF
once | TRBJ2-2 | . | TRBV29-1 | TGCAGCGTTGCCGTCGACATGGTGGGGGAGCTGTTTTTT | CSVAVDMVGELFF
. | TRBJ2-7 | . | TRBV5-1 | TGCGCCAGCAGGGAGACCGTCTCCTACGAGCAGTACTTC | CASRETVSYEQYF
. | TRBJ2-1 | . | TRBV7-9 | TGTGCCAGCAGCCCCCTTCTCGGGGTAAACAATGAGCAGTTCTTC | CASSPLLGVNNEQFF
. | TRBJ1-4 | . | TRBV7-2 | TGTGCCAGCAGCAAGGACGGGAATCGGGAAAAACTGTTTTTT | CASSKDGNREKLFF
. | TRBJ2-7 | . | TRBV5-1 | TGCGCCAGCAGCTTGGACAGAGTGTCCTACGAGCAGTACTTC | CASSLDRVSYEQYF
. | TRBJ2-2 | TRBD1 | TRBV4-1 | TGCGCCAGCAGCCAAGATTGGGGACAGGTTAGTACCGGGGAGCTGTTTTTT | CASSQDWGQVSTGELFF
. | TRBJ2-7 | TRBD1 | TRBV6-1 | TGTGCCAGCAGCGACAGGGCAGCAGGAACCTACGAGCAGTACTTC | CASSDRAAGTYEQYF
. | TRBJ2-3 | TRBD1 | TRBV30 | TGTGCCTGGAGGGGACAGACAGGGGGTCTATCTTTT | CAWRGQTGGLSF
. | TRBJ2-5 | TRBD1 | TRBV2 | TGTGCCAGCAGTGCCGGGACAGGGAGGGGTAAGACCCAGTACTTC | CASSAGTGRGKTQYF
. | TRBJ1-4 | TRBD1 | TRBV27 | TGTGCCAGCAGTTTGCGCCCCTGGGACAGGTCGAATGAAAAACTGTTTTTT | CASSLRPWDRSNEKLFF
once | TRBJ1-1 | . | TRBV6-5 | TGTGCCAGCAGTTACTCATGGGAGGACACTGAAGCTTTCTTT | CASSYSWEDTEAFF
few | TRBJ1-6 | TRBD1 | TRBV30 | TGTGCCTGGAGGGGGGACAGGGCAAATTCACCCCTCCACTTT | CAWRGDRANSPLHF
. | TRBJ2-5 | TRBD2 | TRBV29-1 | TGCAGCGTTGAAGTCGGGGGGGGTCGAGAGACCCAGTACTTC | CSVEVGGGRETQYF
. | TRBJ2-3 | . | TRBV7-3 | TGTGCCAGCAGCTTACTTGGCACAGATACGCAGTATTTT | CASSLLGTDTQYF
. | TRBJ2-5 | . | TRBV10-1 | TGCGCCAGCAGTGAGTTGGGGCTAGCGTGGACCCAGTACTTC | CASSELGLAWTQYF
. | TRBJ2-5 | TRBD2 | TRBV29-1 | TGCAGCCTGACTAGCGGGAGGCAAGAGACCCAGTACTTC | CSLTSGRQETQYF
. | TRBJ1-4 | TRBD1 | TRBV27 | TGTGCCAGCAGTCTCCAGGGGGCAACTAATGAAAAACTGTTTTTT | CASSLQGATNEKLFF
many | TRBJ1-1 | . | TRBV30 | TGTGCCTGGATCGGGACGGTTCGAGGAGGGGCTTTCTTT | CAWIGTVRGGAFF
. | TRBJ2-3 | TRBD1 | TRBV7-9 | TGTGCCAGCAGTCAAAAAACCACGGACAGGGCGTGGGGAGATACGCAGTATTTT | CASSQKTTDRAWGDTQYF
. | TRBJ2-2 | TRBD1 | TRBV7-9 | TGTGCCAGCAGCTATCCGGGACAGGGGGCGCCCGGGGAGCTGTTTTTT | CASSYPGQGAPGELFF
. | TRBJ2-5 | . | TRBV10-3 | TGTGCCATCAGTGAGTCGGTCGGGATCCAAGAGACCCAGTACTTC | CAISESVGIQETQYF